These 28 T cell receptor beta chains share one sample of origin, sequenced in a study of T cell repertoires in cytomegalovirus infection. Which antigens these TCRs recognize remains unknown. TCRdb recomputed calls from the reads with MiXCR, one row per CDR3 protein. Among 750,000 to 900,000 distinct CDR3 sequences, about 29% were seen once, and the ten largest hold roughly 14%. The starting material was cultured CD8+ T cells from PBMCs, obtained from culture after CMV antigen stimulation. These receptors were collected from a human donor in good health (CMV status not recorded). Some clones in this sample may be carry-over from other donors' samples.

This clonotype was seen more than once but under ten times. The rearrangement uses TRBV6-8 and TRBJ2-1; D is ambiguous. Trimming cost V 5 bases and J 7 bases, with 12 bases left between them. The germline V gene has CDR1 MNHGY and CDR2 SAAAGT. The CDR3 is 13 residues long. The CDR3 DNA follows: TGTGCCAGCAGTACACCCGCCCATAATGAGCAGTTCTTC. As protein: CASSTPAHNEQFF.

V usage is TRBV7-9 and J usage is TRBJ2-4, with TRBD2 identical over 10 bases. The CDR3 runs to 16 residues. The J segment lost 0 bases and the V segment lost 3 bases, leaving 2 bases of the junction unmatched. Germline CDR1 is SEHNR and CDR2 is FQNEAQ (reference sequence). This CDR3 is CASSLASGGAKNIQYF. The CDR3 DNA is TGTGCCAGCAGCTTGGCTAGCGGGGGAGCCAAAAACATTCAGTACTTC.

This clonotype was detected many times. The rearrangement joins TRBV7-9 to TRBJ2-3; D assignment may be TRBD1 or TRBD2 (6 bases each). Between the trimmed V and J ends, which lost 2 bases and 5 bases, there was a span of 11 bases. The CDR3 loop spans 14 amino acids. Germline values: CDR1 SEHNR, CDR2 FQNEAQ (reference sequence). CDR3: CASSLRGAIDTQYF. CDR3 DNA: TGTGCCAGCAGCTTAAGGGGGGCTATAGATACGCAGTATTTT.

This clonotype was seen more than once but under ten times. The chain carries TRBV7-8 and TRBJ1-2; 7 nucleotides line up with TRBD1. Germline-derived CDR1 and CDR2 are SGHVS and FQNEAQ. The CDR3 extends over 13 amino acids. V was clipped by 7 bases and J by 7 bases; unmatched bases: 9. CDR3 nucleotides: TGTGCCAGCAAGGACCGGGACAGCCCTGGCTACACCTTC. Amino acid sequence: CASKDRDSPGYTF.

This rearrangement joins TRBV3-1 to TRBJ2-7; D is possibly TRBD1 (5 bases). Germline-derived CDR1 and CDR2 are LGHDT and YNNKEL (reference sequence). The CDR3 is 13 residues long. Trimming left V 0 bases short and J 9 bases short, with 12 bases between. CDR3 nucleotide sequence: TGTGCCAGCAGCCAAGAAGGGGCGATGGTGCAGTACGTC. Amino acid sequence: CASSQEGAMVQYV.

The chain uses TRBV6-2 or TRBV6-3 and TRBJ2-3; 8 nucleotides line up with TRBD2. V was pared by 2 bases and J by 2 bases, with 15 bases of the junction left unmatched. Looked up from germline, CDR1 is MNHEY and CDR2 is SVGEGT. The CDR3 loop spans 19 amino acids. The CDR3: CASSYPPWRGVPDTDTQYF. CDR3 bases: TGTGCCAGCAGTTACCCCCCCTGGCGGGGGGTCCCCGACACAGATACGCAGTATTTT.

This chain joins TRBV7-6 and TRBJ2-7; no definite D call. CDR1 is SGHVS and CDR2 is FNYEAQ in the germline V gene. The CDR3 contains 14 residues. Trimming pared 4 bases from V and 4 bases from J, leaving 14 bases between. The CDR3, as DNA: TGTGCCAGCAGCTCCCGGACGGATGATTACGAGCAGTACTTC. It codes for CASSSRTDDYEQYF.

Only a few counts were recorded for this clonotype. In DNA, the CDR3 is TGCGCCAGCAGCCAAGATTTCGGGATCTCTGAAGCTTTCTTT. It specifies CASSQDFGISEAFF. The chain joins TRBV4-1 to TRBJ1-1; D ambiguous. Trimming took off 0 bases at V and 6 bases at J, with 11 bases between the two ends. The CDR3 has 14 residues. CDR1 and CDR2 from the germline V gene are MGHRA and YSYEKL.

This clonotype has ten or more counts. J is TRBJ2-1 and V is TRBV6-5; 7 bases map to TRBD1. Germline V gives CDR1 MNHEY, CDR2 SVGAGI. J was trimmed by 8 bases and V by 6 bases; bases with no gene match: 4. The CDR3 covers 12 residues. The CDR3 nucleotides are TGTGCCAGCAGCTACAGGGGAGATGAGCAGTTCTTC. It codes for CASSYRGDEQFF.

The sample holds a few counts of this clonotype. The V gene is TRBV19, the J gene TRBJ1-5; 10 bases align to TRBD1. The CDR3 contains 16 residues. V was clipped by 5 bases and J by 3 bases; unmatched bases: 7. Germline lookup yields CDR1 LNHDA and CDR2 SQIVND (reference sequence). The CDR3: CASSLFGTGVNQPQHF. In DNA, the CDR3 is TGTGCCAGTAGTCTCTTCGGGACAGGGGTCAATCAGCCCCAGCATTTT.

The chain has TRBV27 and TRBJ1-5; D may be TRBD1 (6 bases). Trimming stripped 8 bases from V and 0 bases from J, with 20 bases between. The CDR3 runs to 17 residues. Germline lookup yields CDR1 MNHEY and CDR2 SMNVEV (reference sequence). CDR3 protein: CASGPAGGGASNQPQHF. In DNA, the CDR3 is TGTGCCAGCGGGCCAGCGGGGGGGGGGGCTAGCAATCAGCCCCAGCATTTT.

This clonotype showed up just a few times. This CDR3 reads CASSLAPGPPYNEQFF. CDR3 sequence (DNA): TGTGCCAGCAGCTTAGCCCCGGGGCCCCCCTACAATGAGCAGTTCTTC. The chain couples TRBV7-9 to TRBJ2-1; tentatively, D is TRBD1 or TRBD2 (5 bases each). This CDR3 spans 16 amino acids. Germline CDR1 reads SEHNR; CDR2 reads FQNEAQ (reference sequence). V shed 0 bases and J shed 2 bases, with 11 bases lying between them.

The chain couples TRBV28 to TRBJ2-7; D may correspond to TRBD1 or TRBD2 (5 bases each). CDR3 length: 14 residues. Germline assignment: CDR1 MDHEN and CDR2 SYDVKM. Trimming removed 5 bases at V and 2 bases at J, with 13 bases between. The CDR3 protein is CASSPLRGTYEQYV. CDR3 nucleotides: TGTGCCAGCAGTCCTTTGAGGGGAACCTACGAGCAGTACGTC.

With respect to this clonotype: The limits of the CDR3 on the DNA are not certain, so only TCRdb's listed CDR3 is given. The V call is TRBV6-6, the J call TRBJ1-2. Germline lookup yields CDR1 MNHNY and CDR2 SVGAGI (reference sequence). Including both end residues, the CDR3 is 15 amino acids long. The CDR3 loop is CASSTSWGVGPGYTF.

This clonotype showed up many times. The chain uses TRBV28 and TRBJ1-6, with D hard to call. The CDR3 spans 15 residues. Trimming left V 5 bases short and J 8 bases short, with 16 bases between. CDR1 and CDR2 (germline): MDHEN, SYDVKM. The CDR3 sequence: CASSPSEGWDSPLHF. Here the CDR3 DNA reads TGTGCCAGCAGTCCCTCTGAGGGTTGGGATTCACCCCTCCACTTT.

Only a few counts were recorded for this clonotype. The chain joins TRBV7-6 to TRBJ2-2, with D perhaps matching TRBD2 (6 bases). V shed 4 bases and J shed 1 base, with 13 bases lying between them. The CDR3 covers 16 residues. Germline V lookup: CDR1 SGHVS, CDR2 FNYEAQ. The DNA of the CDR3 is TGTGCCAGCAGCTCGGGACTCCGGCTGAACACCGGGGAGCTGTTTTTT. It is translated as CASSSGLRLNTGELFF.

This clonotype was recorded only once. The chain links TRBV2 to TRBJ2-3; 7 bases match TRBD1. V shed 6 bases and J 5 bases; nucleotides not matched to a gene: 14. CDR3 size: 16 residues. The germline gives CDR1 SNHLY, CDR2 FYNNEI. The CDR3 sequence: CASRPPRQGYGDTQYF. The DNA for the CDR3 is TGTGCCAGCAGACCTCCGAGACAGGGTTATGGAGATACGCAGTATTTT.

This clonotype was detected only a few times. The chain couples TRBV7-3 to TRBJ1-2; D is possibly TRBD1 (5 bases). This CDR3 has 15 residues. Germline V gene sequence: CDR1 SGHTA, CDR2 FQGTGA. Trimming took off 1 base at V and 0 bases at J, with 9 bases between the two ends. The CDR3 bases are TGTGCCAGCAGCTTAAAAGGGGCGCCTAACTATGGCTACACCTTC. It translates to CASSLKGAPNYGYTF.

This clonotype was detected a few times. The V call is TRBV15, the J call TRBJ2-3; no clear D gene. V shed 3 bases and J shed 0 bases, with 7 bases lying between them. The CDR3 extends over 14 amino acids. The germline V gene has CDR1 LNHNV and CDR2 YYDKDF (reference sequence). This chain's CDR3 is CATSSWKSTDTQYF. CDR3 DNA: TGTGCCACCAGCAGTTGGAAAAGCACAGATACGCAGTATTTT. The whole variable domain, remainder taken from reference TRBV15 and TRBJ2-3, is DAMVIQNPRYQVTQFGKPVTLSCSQTLNHNVMYWYQQKSSQAPKLLFHYYDKDFNNEADTPDNFQSRRPNTSFCFLDIRSPGLGDTAMYLCATSSWKSTDTQYFGPGTRLTVL.

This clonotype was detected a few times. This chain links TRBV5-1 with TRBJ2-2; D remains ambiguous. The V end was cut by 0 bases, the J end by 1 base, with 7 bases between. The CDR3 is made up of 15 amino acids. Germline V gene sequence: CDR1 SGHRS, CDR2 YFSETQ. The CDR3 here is CASSLAFLNTGELFF. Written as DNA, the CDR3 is TGCGCCAGCAGCTTGGCCTTTCTGAACACCGGGGAGCTGTTTTTT.

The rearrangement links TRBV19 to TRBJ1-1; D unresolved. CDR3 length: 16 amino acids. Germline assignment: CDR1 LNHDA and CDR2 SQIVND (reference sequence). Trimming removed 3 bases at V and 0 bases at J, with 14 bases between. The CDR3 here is CASSISLGSMNTEAFF. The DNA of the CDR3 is TGTGCCAGTAGTATCTCCCTAGGCAGTATGAACACTGAAGCTTTCTTT.

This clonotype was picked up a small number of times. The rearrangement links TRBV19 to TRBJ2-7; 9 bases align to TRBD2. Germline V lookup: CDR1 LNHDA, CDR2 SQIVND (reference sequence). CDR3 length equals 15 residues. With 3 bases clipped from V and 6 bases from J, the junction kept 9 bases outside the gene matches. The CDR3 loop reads CASSILTAGGIEQYF. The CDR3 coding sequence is TGTGCCAGTAGTATCCTCACAGCGGGGGGTATCGAGCAGTACTTC.

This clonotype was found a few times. CDR3 nucleotide sequence: TGTGCTAGTGGTTTGCCCCCCGGCCAGTACTTC. This translates into CASGLPPGQYF. The chain has TRBV12-5 and TRBJ2-5; the D is unclear. This CDR3 region has 11 residues. V lost 2 bases, J lost 10 bases, and 8 bases lay in between. From germline, CDR1 is LGHNT and CDR2 FRNRAP.

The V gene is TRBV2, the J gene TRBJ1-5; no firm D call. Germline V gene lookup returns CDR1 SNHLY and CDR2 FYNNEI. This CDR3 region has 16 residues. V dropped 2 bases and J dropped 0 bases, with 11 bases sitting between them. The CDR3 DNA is TGTGCCAGCAGTGAATCCCGGGATCATAGCAATCAGCCCCAGCATTTT. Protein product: CASSESRDHSNQPQHF.

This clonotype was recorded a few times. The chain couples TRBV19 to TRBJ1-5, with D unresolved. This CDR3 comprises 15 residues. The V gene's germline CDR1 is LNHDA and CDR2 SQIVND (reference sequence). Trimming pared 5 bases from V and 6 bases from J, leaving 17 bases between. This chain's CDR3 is CASSPAQDYGQPQHF. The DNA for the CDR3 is TGTGCCAGTAGTCCTGCCCAGGACTACGGTCAGCCCCAGCATTTT.

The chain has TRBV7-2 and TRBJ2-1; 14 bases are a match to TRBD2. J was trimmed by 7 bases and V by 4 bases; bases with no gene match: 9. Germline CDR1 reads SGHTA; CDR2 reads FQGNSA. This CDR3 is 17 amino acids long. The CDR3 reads CASSSEPGLAGANEQFF. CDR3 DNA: TGTGCCAGCAGCTCAGAACCGGGACTAGCGGGGGCGAATGAGCAGTTCTTC.

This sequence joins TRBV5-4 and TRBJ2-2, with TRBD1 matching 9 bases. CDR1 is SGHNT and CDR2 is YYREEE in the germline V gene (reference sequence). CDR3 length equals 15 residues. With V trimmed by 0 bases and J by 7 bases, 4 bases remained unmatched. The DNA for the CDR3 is TGTGCCAGCAGCTTGGAAACAGGGGGCTTCGGGGAGCTGTTTTTT. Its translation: CASSLETGGFGELFF.

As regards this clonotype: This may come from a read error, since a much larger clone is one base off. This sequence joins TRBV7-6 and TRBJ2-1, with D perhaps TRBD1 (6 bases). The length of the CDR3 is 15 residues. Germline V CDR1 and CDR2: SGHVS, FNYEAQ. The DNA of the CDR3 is TGTGCCAGCAGTTTTGACAGGTCCTCCTACAATGAGCAGTTGTTC. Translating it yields CASSFDRSSYNEQLF.